These 16 T cell receptor beta chains share one sample of origin, sequenced in a study of cytomegalovirus exposure and HLA in healthy donors. The PCR made use of 60 Vbeta and 13 Jbeta primers. Method: immunoSEQ multiplex PCR; TCRdb's copy keeps in-frame clones and lacks some. The sample includes about 99,000 clones, about 80% of them seen just once. The specimen sequenced was PBMCs. The receptors originated from a male donor in good health and CMV-seropositive.

The chain links TRBV2 to TRBJ2-7; 12 nucleotides align to TRBD2. There are 15 residues in the CDR3. Per the germline V gene, CDR1 is SNHLY and CDR2 is FYNNEI. V trimming: 7 bases; J trimming: 5 bases; junction bases outside the gene matches: 9. For the CDR3, the DNA is TGTGCCAGCACCCCTCGGGCTAGCGGGGGGGACGAGCAGTACTTC. It is translated as CASTPRASGGDEQYF.

The rearrangement joins TRBV13 to TRBJ2-5; TRBD1 is a possible D gene (5 bases). V was shortened by 3 bases and J by 2 bases, with 13 bases between the two germline ends. Germline V gene data show CDR1 as PRHDT and CDR2 as FYEKMQ (reference sequence). This CDR3 region has 15 residues. The CDR3 region has the DNA TGTGCCAGCAGCTTTAAGGGTAGGGGACAAGAGACCCAGTACTTC. As protein: CASSFKGRGQETQYF.

The chain carries TRBV2 and TRBJ1-1; 9 bases match TRBD1. The CDR3 has 14 residues. The germline gives CDR1 SNHLY, CDR2 FYNNEI. V shed 5 bases, J shed 5 bases, and the junction held 6 bases outside the gene matches. Written as DNA, the CDR3 is TGTGCCAGCAGTCCCGGGACAGGGAGGACTGAAGCTTTCTTT. Residues: CASSPGTGRTEAFF.

The chain has TRBV27 and TRBJ1-2; TRBD1 aligns across 7 bases. CDR3 length equals 13 residues. The ends lost 5 bases at V and 4 bases at J; junction bases unmatched: 4. Germline V lookup: CDR1 MNHEY, CDR2 SMNVEV (reference sequence). For the CDR3, the DNA is TGTGCCAGCAGTCTGACAGGGACCTATGGCTACACCTTC. Translated: CASSLTGTYGYTF.

The chain carries TRBV19 and TRBJ2-2, with 7 bases aligning to TRBD2. The germline V gene has CDR1 LNHDA and CDR2 SQIVND (reference sequence). V was pared by 7 bases and J by 4 bases, with 6 bases of the junction left unmatched. CDR3 length equals 14 residues. CDR3 protein: CASNFGGSTGELFF. The CDR3 bases are TGTGCCAGTAATTTCGGCGGGAGCACCGGGGAGCTGTTTTTT.

The chain joins TRBV13 to TRBJ2-1, with 8 positions matching TRBD2. The junction had 1 base not matched to a gene; V was cut back by 4 bases and J by 2 bases. The CDR3 length is 14 residues. In germline, CDR1 is PRHDT, CDR2 FYEKMQ (reference sequence). CDR3 sequence (DNA): TGTGCCAGCAGCTCCGGGGGGGCCTACAATGAGCAGTTCTTC. This encodes CASSSGGAYNEQFF.

The rearrangement joins TRBV5-4 to TRBJ2-6, with a tentative D call TRBD1 (5 bases). Germline V gene data show CDR1 as SGHNT and CDR2 as YYREEE (reference sequence). V gave up 0 bases and J gave up 0 bases, with 7 bases separating them. There are 16 residues in the CDR3. The CDR3 sequence is CASSLGGHSGANVLTF. CDR3 DNA: TGTGCCAGCAGCTTGGGTGGACACTCTGGGGCCAACGTCCTGACTTTC.

The gene calls are TRBV4-1 and TRBJ2-3; 13 nucleotides agree with TRBD2. Looked up from germline, CDR1 is MGHRA and CDR2 is YSYEKL. The CDR3 runs to 17 residues. Trimming at V came to 0 bases and at J to 4 bases, leaving 4 bases not matched to a gene. The CDR3 sequence: CASSQDGTSGGADTQYF. The CDR3 DNA sequence: TGCGCCAGCAGCCAAGATGGAACTAGCGGGGGGGCAGATACGCAGTATTTT.

This chain connects TRBV5-4 to TRBJ2-7; possibly TRBD1 for D (7 bases). Between the trimmed V and J ends, which lost 3 bases and 4 bases, there was a span of 17 bases. This CDR3 region has 15 residues. Germline CDR1 reads SGHNT; CDR2 reads YYREEE (reference sequence). The CDR3 nucleotides are TGTGCCAGCAGCTCTCGCCAGGGGGGATCTTACGAGCAGTACTTC. Protein product: CASSSRQGGSYEQYF.

J is TRBJ1-5 and V is TRBV6-6; 9 bases are a match to TRBD1. CDR3 length: 14 amino acids. Germline V gives CDR1 MNHNY, CDR2 SVGAGI (reference sequence). Trimming cost V 6 bases and J 5 bases; bases outside gene matches: 5. Here the CDR3 reads CASRLRTGDQPQHF. In nucleotides, the CDR3 is TGTGCCAGCAGACTTAGGACAGGGGATCAGCCCCAGCATTTT.

V gene TRBV7-3 combines with J gene TRBJ2-1; 9 bases fit TRBD2. The J segment lost 7 bases and the V segment lost 0 bases, leaving 10 bases of the junction unmatched. This CDR3 is 17 amino acids long. Germline V gene lookup returns CDR1 SGHTA and CDR2 FQGTGA. This CDR3 is CASSLTSSGAMRNEQFF. DNA of the CDR3: TGTGCCAGCAGCTTAACGTCTAGCGGGGCTATGCGGAATGAGCAGTTCTTC.

The V call is TRBV6-5, the J call TRBJ1-6; D is uncertain. CDR3 length equals 15 residues. Trimming pared 2 bases from V and 10 bases from J, leaving 15 bases between. Germline V gives CDR1 MNHEY, CDR2 SVGAGI. CDR3 sequence reads: CASSYNPGFGSPLHF. The CDR3 DNA sequence: TGTGCCAGCAGTTACAATCCGGGGTTTGGGTCACCCCTCCACTTT.

This clone was observed a single time. CDR3 protein: CAWRLGTYSGNTIYF. In DNA form, the CDR3 reads TGTGCCTGGAGGCTTGGGACATACTCTGGAAACACCATATATTTT. The genes are TRBV30 and TRBJ1-3; perhaps TRBD1 as D (6 bases). V shed 3 bases and J shed 0 bases, with 12 bases lying between them. Germline V gene sequence: CDR1 GTSNPN, CDR2 SVGIG (reference sequence). This CDR3 contains 15 residues.

The CDR3 protein is CASSQPPGQGNEQFF. Written as DNA, the CDR3 is TGTGCCAGCAGCCAACCACCGGGACAGGGTAATGAGCAGTTCTTC. The V gene is TRBV14, the J gene TRBJ2-1, with 9 positions matching TRBD1. Germline trimming cut 2 bases from V and 7 bases from J; bases unmatched to any gene: 6. CDR1 SGHDN and CDR2 FVKESK come from the germline V gene. The length of the CDR3 is 15 residues.

V is TRBV13 and J is TRBJ2-1, with no clear D. Trimming took 2 bases from V and 2 from J, leaving 10 bases between them. The germline gives CDR1 PRHDT, CDR2 FYEKMQ (reference sequence). CDR3 length equals 15 residues. CDR3 coding DNA: TGTGCCAGCAGCTTACGTGGGCTTACCTACAATGAGCAGTTCTTC. The encoded protein is CASSLRGLTYNEQFF.

The chain uses TRBV7-9 and TRBJ2-6; 9 nucleotides match TRBD1. The V gene's germline CDR1 is SEHNR and CDR2 FQNEAQ (reference sequence). Trimming cost V 4 bases and J 1 base; bases outside gene matches: 8. This CDR3 comprises 18 residues. CDR3 nucleotide sequence: TGTGCCAGCAGCTCCGGGACAGGGTTCTCATCTGGGGCCAACGTCCTGACTTTC. It is translated as CASSSGTGFSSGANVLTF.